These 20 T cell receptor beta chains were all obtained from the same sample, sequenced in a study of blood T cell repertoires in COVID-19. Produced via immunoSEQ multiplex PCR; TCRdb's table is partial and in-frame only. The data contain hundreds of thousands of clones, about 83% of them singletons. Material: peripheral blood. These TCRs come from a middle-aged woman with active or convalescent COVID-19.

The rearrangement uses TRBV3-1 (or the pseudogene TRBV3-2) and TRBJ1-1, with D possibly TRBD1 on 6 matching bases. Per germline, CDR1 LGHDT and CDR2 YNNKEL (reference sequence). V lost 0 bases and J 8 bases, leaving 13 bases between the germline ends. The CDR3 runs to 14 residues. Here the CDR3 DNA reads TGTGCCAGCAGCCAAGAAGGGGGATCCCTCGAAGCTTTCTTT. This sequence encodes CASSQEGGSLEAFF.

In its sample, this clone was seen once. This chain uses TRBV18 with TRBJ2-1; no clear D. Deletions cut 0 bases from V and 0 bases from J, with 9 bases between. From germline, CDR1 is KGHSH and CDR2 LQKENI. The CDR3 has 16 amino acids. The CDR3 nucleotides read TGTGCCAGCTCACCACCGCGGCAGAGCTCCTACAATGAGCAGTTCTTC. This sequence encodes CASSPPRQSSYNEQFF.

V is TRBV12-5 and J is TRBJ2-3, with D uncertain. The V end was cut by 1 base, the J end by 2 bases, with 7 bases between. The V gene's germline CDR1 is LGHNT and CDR2 FRNRAP. The CDR3 is 14 amino acids. DNA of the CDR3: TGTGCTAGTGGTTTGGATACAGCCACAGATACGCAGTATTTT. Translating gives CASGLDTATDTQYF.

The chain couples TRBV19 to TRBJ1-4; D perhaps matches TRBD1 (6 bases). Germline values: CDR1 LNHDA, CDR2 SQIVND (reference sequence). Trimming pared 8 bases from V and 0 bases from J, leaving 13 bases between. This CDR3 is 15 amino acids long. The CDR3 DNA reads TGTGCCAGTCGAGGGACATCTGCAACTAATGAAAAACTGTTTTTT. Translated, it gives CASRGTSATNEKLFF. Full variable domain (rest looked up from reference TRBV19 and TRBJ1-4): DGGITQSPKYLFRKEGQNVTLSCEQNLNHDAMYWYRQDPGQGLRLIYYSQIVNDFQKGDIAEGYSVSREKKESFPLTVTSAQKNPTAFYLCASRGTSATNEKLFFGSGTQLSVL.

The gene calls are TRBV5-1 and TRBJ2-5; maybe TRBD2 (6 bases). Trimming shortened V by 4 bases and J by 5 bases, and 18 bases separated the two germline ends. CDR3 length: 15 residues. The V gene's germline CDR1 is SGHRS and CDR2 YFSETQ. The CDR3 region has the DNA TGCGCCAGCAGCCATGGCGGGGAGTCGAGGGAGACCCAGTACTTC. This translates into CASSHGGESRETQYF.

About this clone: The same CDR3 can be traced to other DNA sequences in this sample. The chain recombines TRBV19 with TRBJ1-1; 10 nucleotides line up with TRBD1. V was clipped by 9 bases and J by 3 bases; unmatched bases: 4. Germline CDR1 is LNHDA and CDR2 is SQIVND (reference sequence). This CDR3 is built from 13 residues. The CDR3 DNA reads as TGTGCCAGCCGGACAGGGGGAGACACTGAAGCTTTCTTT. Its translation: CASRTGGDTEAFF.

The J gene is TRBJ1-1, the V gene TRBV11-1; D might be TRBD1 (6 bases). Germline V gene sequence: CDR1 SGHAT, CDR2 FQDESV (reference sequence). The length of the CDR3 is 15 residues. V was clipped by 3 bases and J by 1 base, with 12 bases between them. CDR3 sequence (DNA): TGTGCCAGCAGCTTCGTGGACAGACCGAACACTGAAGCTTTCTTT. Translated: CASSFVDRPNTEAFF.

V is TRBV5-1 and J is TRBJ2-7; 10 nucleotides agree with TRBD2. The CDR3 runs 17 residues. Germline V gives CDR1 SGHRS, CDR2 YFSETQ. J was trimmed by 6 bases and V by 4 bases; bases with no gene match: 16. The CDR3, as DNA: TGCGCCAGCAGCCCCATGGGGACTAGCGTGATAAAGGCCGAGCAGTACTTC. It specifies CASSPMGTSVIKAEQYF. Combining the CDR3 with reference TRBV5-1 and TRBJ2-7 gives the whole variable domain KAGVTQTPRYLIKTRGQQVTLSCSPISGHRSVSWYQQTPGQGLQFLFEYFSETQRNKGNFPGRFSGRQFSNSRSEMNVSTLELGDSALYLCASSPMGTSVIKAEQYFGPGTRLTVT.

The chain links TRBV24-1 to TRBJ2-2; 11 bases are shared with TRBD1. Germline trimming cut 1 base from V and 4 bases from J; bases unmatched to any gene: 1. CDR3 length equals 16 residues. The V gene's germline CDR1 is KGHDR and CDR2 SFDVKD. This chain's CDR3 is CATSDFGTGGTGELFF. The CDR3 DNA reads TGTGCCACCAGTGATTTTGGGACAGGGGGCACCGGGGAGCTGTTTTTT.

The chain joins TRBV5-4 to TRBJ2-2, with TRBD1 as a possible D gene (5 bases). This CDR3 has 16 amino acids. V dropped 3 bases and J dropped 0 bases, with 12 bases sitting between them. Germline V gene sequence: CDR1 SGHNT, CDR2 YYREEE (reference sequence). DNA for the CDR3: TGTGCCAGCAGCTCCCCCCGGACAACGAACACCGGGGAGCTGTTTTTT. Amino acid sequence: CASSSPRTTNTGELFF.

The J gene is TRBJ1-2, the V gene TRBV27; D is undetermined. V was pared by 7 bases and J by 5 bases, with 17 bases between. CDR3 length: 14 residues. Germline V gene sequence: CDR1 MNHEY, CDR2 SMNVEV (reference sequence). In nucleotides, the CDR3 is TGTGCCAGCAAATCCCTGGAGAGCCTATATGGCTACACCTTC. This gives the protein CASKSLESLYGYTF.

The chain uses TRBV3-1 (or the pseudogene TRBV3-2) and TRBJ1-2; D is uncertain. Looked up from germline, CDR1 is LGHDT and CDR2 is YNNKEL (reference sequence). V lost 5 bases, J lost 6 bases, and 10 bases lay in between. This CDR3 contains 12 residues. CDR3 in DNA: TGTGCCAGCAGCAGCGCGGAAAATGGCTACACCTTC. This encodes CASSSAENGYTF.

The chain couples TRBV6-1 to TRBJ2-5; D possibly corresponds to TRBD2 (6 bases). Germline V gives CDR1 MNHNS, CDR2 SASEGT. The CDR3 extends over 12 amino acids. V was cut by 8 bases and J by 2 bases, with 9 bases left in between. The CDR3 region is CASGGTQETQYF. CDR3 nucleotides: TGTGCCAGCGGCGGGACTCAAGAGACCCAGTACTTC.

The V and J genes are TRBV5-8 and TRBJ1-1; the D gene is possibly TRBD1 (5 bases). The germline gives CDR1 SGHTS, CDR2 YDEGEE. With 3 bases removed from V and 5 bases from J, the gap between germline ends came to 14 bases. The CDR3 is made up of 14 amino acids. For the CDR3, the DNA is TGTGCCAGCAGCTCCGGACTGGGACTAACTGAAGCTTTCTTT. It specifies CASSSGLGLTEAFF.

This chain links TRBV19 with TRBJ2-3; TRBD2 is a possible D gene (5 bases). This CDR3 has 16 residues. Germline V lookup: CDR1 LNHDA, CDR2 SQIVND (reference sequence). The ends were cut back, 7 bases at V and 0 bases at J, with 17 bases in the middle. CDR3 in amino acids: CASTSRRDFSTDTQYF. DNA of the CDR3: TGTGCCAGTACCTCTAGACGGGATTTCAGCACAGATACGCAGTATTTT.

CDR3 in DNA: TGTGCCACCGCCTCGGACCAGGGGGCGACCGGGGAGCTGTTTTTT. It yields the protein CATASDQGATGELFF. This rearrangement joins TRBV10-3 to TRBJ2-2, with TRBD1 identical over 8 bases. V was pared by 10 bases and J by 5 bases, with 12 bases of the junction left unmatched. This CDR3 has 15 amino acids. Germline CDR1 ENHRY, CDR2 SYGVKD.

This clone appeared once. CDR3 amino acids: CASSLLGETQYF. The DNA of the CDR3 is TGTGCCAGCAGCTTACTAGGAGAGACCCAGTACTTC. The V call is TRBV11-2, the J call TRBJ2-5; D call uncertain. The CDR3 is 12 amino acids. Between the trimmed V and J ends, which lost 2 bases and 4 bases, there was a span of 5 bases. Germline values: CDR1 SGHAT, CDR2 FQNNGV. Full variable domain (outside the CDR3, taken from reference TRBV11-2 and TRBJ2-5): EAGVAQSPRYKIIEKRQSVAFWCNPISGHATLYWYQQILGQGPKLLIQFQNNGVVDDSQLPKDRFSAERLKGVDSTLKIQPAKLEDSAVYLCASSLLGETQYFGPGTRLLVL.

The J gene is TRBJ1-3, the V gene TRBV6-5, with D perhaps matching TRBD1 (6 bases). CDR3 length equals 14 residues. Trimming left V 7 bases short and J 0 bases short, with 10 bases between. The germline V gene encodes CDR1 MNHEY and CDR2 SVGAGI. The CDR3 DNA follows: TGTGCCAGCAACCGGGACAACTCTGGAAACACCATATATTTT. It encodes CASNRDNSGNTIYF.

The rearrangement links TRBV18 to TRBJ1-1, with 10 positions matching TRBD1. V shed 6 bases and J 3 bases; nucleotides not matched to a gene: 10. The CDR3 is 16 amino acids. From germline, CDR1 is KGHSH and CDR2 LQKENI. CDR3 coding DNA: TGTGCCAGCTCCCCAGAGACAGGGGGCGCGTACACTGAAGCTTTCTTT. This codes for CASSPETGGAYTEAFF.

This chain connects TRBV15 to TRBJ1-1; unclear D gene. The ends were cut back, 0 bases at V and 4 bases at J, with 9 bases in the middle. The length of the CDR3 is 14 residues. CDR1 is LNHNV and CDR2 is YYDKDF in the germline V gene (reference sequence). The CDR3 reads CATSRDLEGTEAFF. The CDR3, as DNA: TGTGCCACCAGCAGAGATCTCGAGGGCACTGAAGCTTTCTTT.